Sequencing of this T cell receptor beta chain was carried out in a study of OX40 agonist ivuxolimab in advanced cancers. At the level of the study: The group had a mean age of 60 years, ranged from roughly 23 to 85, and was 82.7% male. Patients with prior anti-PD-1, anti-PD-L1 or anti-CTLA-4 therapy were eligible; less than 50% had some.

V was shortened by 4 bases and J by 6 bases, with 13 bases between the two germline ends. This CDR3 region has 13 residues. CDR1 is SGHRS, CDR2 YFSETQ, per germline. Sequencing used immunoSEQ multiplex PCR; TCRdb keeps in-frame clones, though not all of them. The table records 70,000 to 85,000 clones, more than 70% of them present only once. This sequence joins TRBV5-1 and TRBJ1-2, with D tentatively TRBD1 (6 bases). This TCR was recovered from an adult with an advanced solid tumor such as melanoma, head and neck, liver or kidney cancer. Sequencing was performed on CD4+ or CD8+ T cells sorted from blood, taken in a trial of the OX40 agonist ivuxolimab. The CDR3 spells CASSPTGFNGYTF. The CDR3 DNA is TGCGCCAGCAGCCCCACAGGGTTCAATGGCTACACCTTC.